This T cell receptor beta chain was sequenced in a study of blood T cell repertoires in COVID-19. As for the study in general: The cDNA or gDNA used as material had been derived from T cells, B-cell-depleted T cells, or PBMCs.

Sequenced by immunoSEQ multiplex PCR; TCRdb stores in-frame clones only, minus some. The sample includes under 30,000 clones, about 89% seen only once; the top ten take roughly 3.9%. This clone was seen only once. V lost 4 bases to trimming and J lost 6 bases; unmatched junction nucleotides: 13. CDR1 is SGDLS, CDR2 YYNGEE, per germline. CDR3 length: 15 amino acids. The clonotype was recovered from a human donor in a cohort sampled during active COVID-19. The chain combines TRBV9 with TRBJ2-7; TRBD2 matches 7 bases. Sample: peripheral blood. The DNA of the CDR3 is TGTGCCAGCAGCCCTAGGAGCGGGGTGAATCCCGAGCAGTACTTC. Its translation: CASSPRSGVNPEQYF.